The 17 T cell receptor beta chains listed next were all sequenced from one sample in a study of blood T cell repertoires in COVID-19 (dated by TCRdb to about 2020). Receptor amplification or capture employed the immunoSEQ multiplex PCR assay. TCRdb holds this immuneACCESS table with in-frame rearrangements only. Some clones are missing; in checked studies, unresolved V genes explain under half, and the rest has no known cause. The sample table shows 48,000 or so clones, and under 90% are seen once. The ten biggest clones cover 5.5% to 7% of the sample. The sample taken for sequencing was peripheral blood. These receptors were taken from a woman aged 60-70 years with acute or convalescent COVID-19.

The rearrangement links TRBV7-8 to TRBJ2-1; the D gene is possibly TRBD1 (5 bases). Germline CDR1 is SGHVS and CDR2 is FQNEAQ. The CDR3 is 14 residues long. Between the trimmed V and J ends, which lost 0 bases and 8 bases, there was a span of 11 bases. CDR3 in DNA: TGTGCCAGCAGCTTAGCGAACCAGGGCCATGAGCAGTTCTTC. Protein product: CASSLANQGHEQFF.

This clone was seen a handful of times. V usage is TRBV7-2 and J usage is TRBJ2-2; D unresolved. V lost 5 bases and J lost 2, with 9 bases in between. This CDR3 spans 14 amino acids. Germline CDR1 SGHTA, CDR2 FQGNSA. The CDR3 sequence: CASSPRGNTGELFF. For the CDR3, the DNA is TGTGCCAGCAGCCCCCGCGGTAACACCGGGGAGCTGTTTTTT.

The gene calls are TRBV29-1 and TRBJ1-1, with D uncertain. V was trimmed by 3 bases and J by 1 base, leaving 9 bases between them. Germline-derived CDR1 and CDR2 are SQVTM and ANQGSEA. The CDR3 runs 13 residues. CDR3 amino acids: CSVDPGGNTEAFF. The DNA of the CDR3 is TGCAGCGTTGACCCGGGAGGGAACACTGAAGCTTTCTTT.

CDR3 sequence reads: CATSRFQRQPQHF. The CDR3 nucleotides read TGTGCCACCAGCAGATTTCAGAGGCAGCCCCAGCATTTT. V usage is TRBV15 and J usage is TRBJ1-5; D gene ambiguous. V lost 2 bases and J lost 7, with 9 bases in between. The CDR3 runs 13 residues. Germline V lookup: CDR1 LNHNV, CDR2 YYDKDF (reference sequence).

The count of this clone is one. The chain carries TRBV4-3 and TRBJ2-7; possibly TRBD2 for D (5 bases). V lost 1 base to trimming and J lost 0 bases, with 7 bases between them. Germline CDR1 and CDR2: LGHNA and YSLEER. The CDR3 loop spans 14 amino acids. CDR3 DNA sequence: TGCGCCAGCAGCCAAGGGACTGTCTCCTACGAGCAGTACTTC. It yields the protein CASSQGTVSYEQYF.

The chain's CDR3 is CSVEGASGFTGELFF. CDR3 sequence (DNA): TGCAGCGTTGAAGGGGCTAGCGGCTTCACCGGGGAGCTGTTTTTT. The V and J genes are TRBV29-1 and TRBJ2-2, with TRBD2 identical over 7 bases. V gave up 1 base and J gave up 4 bases; unmatched junction bases: 6. The CDR3 has 15 residues. Germline-derived CDR1 and CDR2 are SQVTM and ANQGSEA.

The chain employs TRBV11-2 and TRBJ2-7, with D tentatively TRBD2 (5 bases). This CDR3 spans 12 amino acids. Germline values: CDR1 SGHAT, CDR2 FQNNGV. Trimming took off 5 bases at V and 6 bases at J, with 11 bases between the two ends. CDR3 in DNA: TGTGCCAGCAGCCCCTCGGAGGCCGAGCAGTACTTC. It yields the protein CASSPSEAEQYF.

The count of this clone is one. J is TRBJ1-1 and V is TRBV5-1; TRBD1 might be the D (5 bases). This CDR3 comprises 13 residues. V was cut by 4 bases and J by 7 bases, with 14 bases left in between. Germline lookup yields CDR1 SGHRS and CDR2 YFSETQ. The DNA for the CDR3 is TGCGCCAGCAGCCTCCAGACAGTAAATGAAGCTTTCTTT. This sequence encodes CASSLQTVNEAFF.

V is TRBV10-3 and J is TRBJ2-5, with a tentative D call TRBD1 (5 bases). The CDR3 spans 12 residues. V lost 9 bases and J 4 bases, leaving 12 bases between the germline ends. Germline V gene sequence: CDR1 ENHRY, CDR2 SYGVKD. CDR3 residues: CAMGPEPETQYF. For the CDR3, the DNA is TGTGCCATGGGGCCCGAACCAGAGACCCAGTACTTC.

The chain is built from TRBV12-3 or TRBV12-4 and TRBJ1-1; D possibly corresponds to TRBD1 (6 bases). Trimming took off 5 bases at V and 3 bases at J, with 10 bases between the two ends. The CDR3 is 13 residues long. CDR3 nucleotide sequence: TGTGCCAGCAGTCGGGGGGGCTACACTGAAGCTTTCTTT. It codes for CASSRGGYTEAFF.

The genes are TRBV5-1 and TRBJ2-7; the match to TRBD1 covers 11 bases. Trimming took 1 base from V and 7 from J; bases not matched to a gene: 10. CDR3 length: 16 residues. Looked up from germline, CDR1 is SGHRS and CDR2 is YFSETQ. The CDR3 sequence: CASSLSGTGGSGEQYF. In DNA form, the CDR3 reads TGCGCCAGCAGCTTGTCTGGGACAGGGGGATCGGGGGAGCAGTACTTC.

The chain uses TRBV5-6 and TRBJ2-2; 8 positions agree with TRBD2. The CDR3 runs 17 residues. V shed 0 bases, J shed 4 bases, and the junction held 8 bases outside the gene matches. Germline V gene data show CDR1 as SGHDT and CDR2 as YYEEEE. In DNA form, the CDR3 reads TGTGCCAGCAGCTTGGTTGGCGCGGGAGGTATCACCGGGGAGCTGTTTTTT. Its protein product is CASSLVGAGGITGELFF.

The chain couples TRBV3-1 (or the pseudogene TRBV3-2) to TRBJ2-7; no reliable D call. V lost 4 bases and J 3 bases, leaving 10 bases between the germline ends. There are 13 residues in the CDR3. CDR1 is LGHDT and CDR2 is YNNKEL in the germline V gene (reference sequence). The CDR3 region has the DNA TGTGCCAGCAGCCGCGGAGACGACTACGAGCAGTACTTC. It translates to CASSRGDDYEQYF.

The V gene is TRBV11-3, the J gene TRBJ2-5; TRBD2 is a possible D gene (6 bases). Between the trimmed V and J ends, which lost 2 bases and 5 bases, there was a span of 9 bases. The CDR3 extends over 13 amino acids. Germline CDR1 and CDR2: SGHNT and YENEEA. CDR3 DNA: TGTGCCAGCAGCTTACGCGGGGACGAGACCCAGTACTTC. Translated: CASSLRGDETQYF.

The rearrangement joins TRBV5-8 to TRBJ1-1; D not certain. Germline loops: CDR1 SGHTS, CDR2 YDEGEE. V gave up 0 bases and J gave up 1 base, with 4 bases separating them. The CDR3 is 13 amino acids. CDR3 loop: CASSLAGNTEAFF. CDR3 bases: TGTGCCAGCAGCTTGGCAGGGAACACTGAAGCTTTCTTT.

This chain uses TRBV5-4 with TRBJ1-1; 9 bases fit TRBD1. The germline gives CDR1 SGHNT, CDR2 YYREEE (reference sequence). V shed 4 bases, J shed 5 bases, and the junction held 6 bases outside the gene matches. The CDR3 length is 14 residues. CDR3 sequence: CASSRGQGRTEAFF. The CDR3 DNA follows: TGTGCCAGCAGCCGGGGACAGGGTAGGACTGAAGCTTTCTTT.

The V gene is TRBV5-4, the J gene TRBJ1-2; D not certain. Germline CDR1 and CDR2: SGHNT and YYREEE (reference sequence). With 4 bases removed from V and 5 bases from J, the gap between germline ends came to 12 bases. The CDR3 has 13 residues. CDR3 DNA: TGTGCCAGCAGCCCACAAGATCGATATGGCTACACCTTC. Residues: CASSPQDRYGYTF.